This is a list of T cell receptor beta chains from one sample in a study of T cell changes during pregnancy in multiple sclerosis. Profiled with immunoSEQ multiplex PCR; TCRdb holds only in-frame clones, not every one. The data contain 50,000 or so clones, approximately 92% of them singletons. This sample comprised CD4+ T cells from peripheral blood mononuclear cells, obtained after pregnancy. Receptors were obtained from a female donor with multiple sclerosis, enrolled in a pregnancy study. The CDR3 runs from the conserved cysteine through the conserved F or W. D genes are given only for firm matches. A clone size is listed for some rows: how often the clone was seen (once, few, many), or a class if it is expanded.

TRBJ1-2 . . TRBV6-1 CASSERGRDLDTF TGTGCCAGCAGTGAAAGGGGGAGGGATCTCGACACCTTC
TRBJ2-3 . . TRBV29-1 CSSGLLTDTQYF TGCAGCTCGGGACTCCTCACCGATACGCAGTATTTT
TRBJ1-5 TRBD1 . TRBV7-2 CASSQGDGNQPQHF TGTGCCAGCAGCCAGGGGGACGGCAATCAGCCCCAGCATTTT
TRBJ2-7 . once TRBV9 CASSVGFSVYEQYF TGTGCCAGCAGCGTAGGCTTTAGCGTCTACGAGCAGTACTTC
TRBJ2-7 TRBD1 . TRBV7-6 CASSLVPPTRQGAGYEQYF TGTGCCAGCAGCTTAGTACCCCCAACCAGACAGGGGGCAGGGTACGAGCAGTACTTC
TRBJ2-2 TRBD1 . TRBV18 CASSLQGGTGELFF TGTGCCAGCTCACTACAGGGGGGCACCGGGGAGCTGTTTTTT
TRBJ2-6 . . TRBV5-8 CASSSGVAASGANVLTF TGTGCCAGCAGCAGTGGGGTGGCCGCCTCTGGGGCCAACGTCCTAACTTTC
TRBJ1-2 . . TRBV2 CASTERGFNYGYTF TGTGCCAGCACTGAACGGGGATTCAACTATGGCTACACCTTC
TRBJ2-3 . . TRBV2 CASSEQGPSHTQYF TGTGCCAGCAGTGAACAGGGCCCTAGTCATACGCAGTATTTT
TRBJ1-1 . . TRBV2 CASSDSLFGTEAFF TGTGCCAGCAGTGATAGCCTATTCGGCACTGAAGCTTTCTTT
TRBJ2-5 TRBD2 . TRBV28 CASSLGGSGRKETQYF TGTGCCAGCAGTTTAGGTGGTAGCGGGAGAAAGGAGACCCAGTACTTC
TRBJ2-2 . . TRBV5-8 CASSPDFSNTGELFF TGTGCCAGCAGCCCGGACTTTTCGAACACCGGGGAGCTGTTTTTT
TRBJ2-1 TRBD2 . TRBV5-1 CASSLTSGGYNEQFF TGCGCCAGCAGCTTGACTAGCGGGGGCTACAATGAGCAGTTCTTC
TRBJ1-1 . . TRBV5-1 CASSSVGGGINTEAFF TGCGCCAGCAGCTCCGTCGGGGGAGGAATTAACACTGAAGCTTTCTTT
TRBJ1-2 . . TRBV6-1 CASSEGRTPSYGYTF TGTGCCAGCAGTGAAGGCAGGACACCAAGCTATGGCTACACCTTC
TRBJ2-7 . . TRBV5-1 CASSPGVGGWLSYEQYF TGCGCCAGCAGCCCTGGCGTTGGGGGGTGGTTAAGCTACGAGCAGTACTTC
TRBJ2-3 . once TRBV21-1 CASSSRRTGNTDTQYF TGTGCCAGCAGCAGTAGAAGGACAGGGAACACAGATACGCAGTATTTT
TRBJ2-3 . . TRBV28 CAIRRGKSTDTQYF TGTGCCATCCGGCGGGGTAAAAGCACAGATACGCAGTATTTT
TRBJ2-5 TRBD2 . TRBV5-4 CASSLAGGPGTQYF TGTGCCAGCAGCTTGGCGGGAGGGCCGGGGACCCAGTACTTC
TRBJ2-7 . . TRBV5-5 CASSQTTLRGEQYF TGTGCCAGCAGCCAGACAACTCTCCGGGGCGAGCAGTACTTC
TRBJ2-7 TRBD1 . TRBV5-1 CASKPGQGLYEQYF TGCGCCAGCAAGCCGGGACAGGGATTGTACGAGCAGTACTTC
TRBJ2-2 TRBD2 once TRBV4-3 CASRSTSGAGELFF TGCGCCAGCAGGTCGACTAGCGGGGCCGGGGAGCTGTTTTTT
TRBJ2-7 TRBD2 . TRBV7-8 CASSATSGSGHEQYF TGTGCCAGCAGCGCTACTAGCGGGAGCGGCCACGAGCAGTACTTC
TRBJ1-1 TRBD1 once TRBV7-3 CASSLADRGRTEAFF TGTGCCAGCAGCTTAGCGGACAGGGGGCGCACTGAAGCTTTCTTT
TRBJ1-1 . . TRBV7-9 CASSLWPDRKNTEAFF TGTGCCAGCAGCTTATGGCCCGACAGGAAGAACACTGAAGCTTTCTTT
TRBJ2-7 TRBD2 . TRBV5-6 CASSSGGEQYF TGTGCCAGCAGCTCGGGGGGCGAGCAGTACTTC
TRBJ1-4 TRBD1 . TRBV27 CASSLSQTGGKWNEKLFF TGTGCCAGCAGTTTATCCCAAACAGGGGGAAAGTGGAATGAAAAACTGTTTTTT
TRBJ2-7 . medium-sized TRBV4-2 CASSQAWDFSYEQYF TGTGCCAGCAGCCAAGCCTGGGACTTCTCCTACGAGCAGTACTTC
TRBJ2-1 . once TRBV9 CASSPRVAEYNEQFF TGTGCCAGCAGCCCCCGAGTAGCGGAGTACAATGAGCAGTTCTTC
TRBJ2-2 TRBD2 . TRBV7-2 CASSRDSGTSGKTGELFF TGTGCCAGCAGCAGGGACTCCGGGACTAGCGGGAAGACCGGGGAGCTGTTTTTT
TRBJ2-5 . . TRBV19 CASSTSGQGIQETQYF TGTGCCAGTAGTACCTCAGGGCAGGGGATCCAAGAGACCCAGTACTTC
TRBJ2-6 . . TRBV5-1 CASSLGQTSGANVLTF TGCGCCAGCAGCTTGGGACAGACCTCTGGGGCCAACGTCCTGACTTTC
TRBJ2-3 TRBD2 . TRBV5-6 CASSLLAWTTDTQYF TGTGCCAGCAGCTTACTAGCGTGGACCACAGATACGCAGTATTTT
TRBJ1-2 . . TRBV9 CASSVDQGDYGYTF TGTGCCAGCAGCGTAGATCAAGGGGACTATGGCTACACCTTC
TRBJ1-1 . once TRBV19 CASSPGGTPQTEAFF TGTGCCAGTAGTCCCGGGGGGACTCCTCAGACTGAAGCTTTCTTT
TRBJ2-6 TRBD2 . TRBV28 CASGRLAAGANVLTF TGTGCCAGCGGCCGACTAGCGGCTGGGGCCAACGTCCTGACTTTC
TRBJ1-2 . once TRBV10-2 CASSEPQGRRTGYTF TGCGCCAGCAGCGAACCCCAGGGGCGCAGAACGGGCTACACCTTC
TRBJ1-2 . few TRBV7-2 CAITLEQGNYGYTF TGTGCCATCACCTTGGAACAGGGAAACTATGGCTACACCTTC
TRBJ1-3 . . TRBV11-2 CASSLGTDSGNTIYF TGTGCCAGCAGCTTAGGGACAGACTCTGGAAACACCATATATTTT
TRBJ1-1 . . TRBV7-2 CASSSRGGAGNTEAFF TGTGCCAGCAGCTCCCGGGGAGGGGCCGGAAACACTGAAGCTTTCTTT
TRBJ2-7 . once TRBV7-6 CATPNPPNRESYEQYF TGTGCCACCCCAAACCCCCCGAACAGGGAAAGCTACGAGCAGTACTTC
TRBJ1-5 TRBD1 . TRBV15 CATSRDFSLTGLDQPQHF TGTGCCACCAGCAGAGATTTTAGCTTGACAGGGCTGGATCAGCCCCAGCATTTT
TRBJ1-2 TRBD1 . TRBV6-5 CASSYQGQAGYTF TGTGCCAGCAGTTACCAGGGACAGGCTGGCTACACCTTC
TRBJ2-3 TRBD2 . TRBV7-2 CASSQHLSGGADTQYF TGTGCCAGCAGCCAACATCTGTCGGGAGGGGCAGATACGCAGTATTTT
TRBJ2-7 TRBD2 . TRBV5-4 CASSTIAGGTYEQYF TGTGCCAGCAGCACTATAGCGGGGGGAACCTACGAGCAGTACTTC
TRBJ2-3 TRBD1 . TRBV5-4 CASSPRDRTADTQYF TGTGCCAGCAGCCCCAGGGACAGGACGGCAGATACGCAGTATTTT
TRBJ2-7 . . TRBV5-4 CASSFPGVDEQYF TGTGCCAGCAGCTTCCCGGGAGTAGACGAGCAGTACTTC
TRBJ2-2 TRBD1 once TRBV6-5 CASSQTGTGPGELFF TGTGCCAGCAGCCAAACCGGGACAGGGCCCGGGGAGCTGTTTTTT
TRBJ2-7 TRBD2 once TRBV18 CASSPSALAGGHEQYF TGTGCCAGCTCACCTTCGGCGCTAGCGGGAGGCCACGAGCAGTACTTC
TRBJ1-2 . . TRBV29-1 CSVEDLTRGGYTF TGCAGCGTTGAAGATCTGACCCGGGGTGGCTACACCTTC